Each of the 5 T cell receptor beta chains below was sequenced from the same sample in a study of OX40 agonist ivuxolimab in advanced cancers. Generated by immunoSEQ multiplex PCR, the TCRdb table keeps only in-frame clones and is missing some. The table shows 40,000 to 60,000 clones, with around 93% occurring only once. The source material was CD4+ or CD8+ T cells sorted from blood, sampled in a trial of the OX40 agonist ivuxolimab. Receptors were obtained from an adult with an advanced solid tumor such as melanoma, head and neck, liver or kidney cancer.

V gene TRBV5-6 combines with J gene TRBJ2-1; 9 bases are a match to TRBD2. The CDR3 has 18 amino acids. Germline CDR1 reads SGHDT; CDR2 reads YYEEEE. With 0 bases clipped from V and 8 bases from J, the junction kept 15 bases outside the gene matches. The CDR3 bases are TGTGCCAGCAGCTTGGCCTCGTGGTTTAGCGGGAGATCTGATGAGCAGTTCTTC. This gives the protein CASSLASWFSGRSDEQFF.

The chain links TRBV27 to TRBJ2-3; D may be TRBD1 (5 bases). Germline V gene lookup returns CDR1 MNHEY and CDR2 SMNVEV (reference sequence). V lost 7 bases and J 0 bases, leaving 11 bases between the germline ends. The CDR3 is made up of 14 amino acids. The CDR3 DNA reads TGTGCCAGCAATCTCCAGGGTAGCACAGATACGCAGTATTTT. Translating gives CASNLQGSTDTQYF.

V gene TRBV10-3 combines with J gene TRBJ2-3, with TRBD2 matching 10 bases. This CDR3 is built from 17 residues. V dropped 0 bases and J dropped 2; count of bases not matched to a gene: 5. Germline CDR1 is ENHRY and CDR2 is SYGVKD. The CDR3 nucleotides read TGTGCCATCAGTGAGTCGGCGCTAGCGGGAGCCACAGATACGCAGTATTTT. Its protein product is CAISESALAGATDTQYF.

V and J are TRBV5-4 and TRBJ2-6; D is undetermined. Germline values: CDR1 SGHNT, CDR2 YYREEE (reference sequence). V shed 2 bases and J shed 2 bases, with 11 bases lying between them. This CDR3 contains 16 residues. The CDR3 here is CASSLRLLTGANVLTF. CDR3 nucleotides: TGTGCCAGCAGCTTACGTCTACTAACTGGGGCCAACGTCCTGACTTTC.

The V and J genes are TRBV7-8 and TRBJ2-2; D remains ambiguous. Between the trimmed V and J ends, which lost 7 bases and 8 bases, there was a span of 8 bases. This CDR3 contains 11 residues. Germline CDR1 and CDR2: SGHVS and FQNEAQ. DNA for the CDR3: TGTGCCAGCATCCGGCTAGGGGAGCTGTTTTTT. Its translation is CASIRLGELFF.